The TCR beta chain described here comes from a study of CD8+CD57+ T cells in acquired aplastic anemia (dated by TCRdb to 2016 to 2019). Regarding the study in general: On average, sorted CD4+ and CD8+ cells yielded around 3.4 ug of extracted DNA, with a range of about 0.18 to 27.4 ug. A CD8+CD57+ expansion meant a frequency higher than the mean frequency seen in healthy subjects. What the study reported, not specific to this receptor: Between patients and healthy controls, no significant difference in CD8+ Simpson's diversity was found (P=0.060). Approximately 27 CD8+ CDR3 sequences were found in both patients and controls but appeared to be highly expressed in patients and within the immunodominant clones of the patients.

Regarding this clonotype: What antigen it recognizes has not been identified. No much larger clonotype is one base removed from it; base qualities were not supplied.

The germline V gene provides CDR1 SGHDT and CDR2 YYEEEE. V is trimmed back by 4 bases and J by 3 bases, and the junction contains 3 bases that no gene match accounts for. From the cysteine through the phenylalanine, the CDR3 covers 16 amino acids. This entry keeps only the CDR3 DNA: 48 bases, framed from base 1. TCR beta VDJ combination and CDR3 sequence profiling used genomic DNA as the template. An Illumina HiSeq 2000 was used for TCR repertoire sequencing. The study's processing was this. Repertoires were assessed using TRBV/TRBJ rearrangement plots, CDR3 size and DJ length profiles, and Simpson's diversity index. The immunodominant clone was defined as the most abundant DNA sequence in deep sequencing data. CDR3 amino acid sequences were screened for sharing across subjects and were compared with published repertoires and the VDJdb database. The raw public reads went through TCRdb reprocessing: fastp at Q25, MiXCR clone calling, in-frame beta chains kept. Duplicate CDR3 protein sequences are folded into a single record with the most common DNA and genes. These V and J calls are TCRdb output, not the study's own analysis. For this sample the table gives roughly 260,000 distinct CDR3 sequences, of which approximately 45% were detected only once. Together, the top ten hold 7.8% of the sample.

Flow cytometry had shown CD8+CD57+ cell expansion in the patients selected for sequencing. All patients had severe acquired aplastic anemia diagnosed by International Study of Aplastic Anemia and Agranulocytosis and Camitta criteria. Patients had received no therapy at the time of blood sampling. In the study, sorted CD4+ and CD8+ blood T cells from patients with severe aplastic anemia and from healthy subjects underwent deep sequencing of TCR repertoires. Patients were enrolled in the USA under clinicaltrials.gov protocols 00001620, 01623167, 00001397, 00071045, 00081523 and 00961064. Ficoll-Paque density gradient centrifugation was used to isolate peripheral blood mononuclear cells. CD4+ and CD8+ T cells were sorted by FACS or magnetic beads before DNA extraction.

The chain links TRBV5-6 with TRBJ2-5; TRBD2 aligns with 16 central bases. This TCR was sampled from a human donor with aplastic anemia. The sample taken for sequencing was sorted CD4+, CD8+, or CD8+CD57+ T cells (not recorded which) from PBMCs. The CDR3 amino acid sequence is: CASSQGTSGGEETQYF. The DNA sequence follows: TGTGCCAGCAGCCAAGGGACTAGCGGGGGGGAAGAGACCCAGTACTTC.